This T cell receptor beta chain was identified during a study of cytomegalovirus exposure and HLA in healthy donors. Concerning this clone: The antigen remains undetermined.

The PCR had 60 Vbeta and 13 Jbeta primers. The protocol was immunoSEQ multiplex PCR, while the TCRdb copy is restricted to in-frame clones and leaves out a portion. The sample carries 150,000 to 200,000 clones, 60% to 80% recorded once. General study findings and limits: Most TCR sequences proved rare, with some public TCRs found in many donors. An analysis that was carried out later associated 16,951 TCR beta sequences with HLA alleles at 0.05 false discovery rate.

Specimen: PBMCs. The TCR originated in a woman in her forties or fifties in good health and CMV-seropositive.

The DNA for the CDR3 is TGTGCCAGCAGCCACCAGCGGGAGGGCCCCTACGAGCAGTACTTC. Translated: CASSHQREGPYEQYF. The chain joins TRBV7-9 to TRBJ2-7, with 10 bases identical to TRBD2. V was pared by 5 bases and J by 2 bases, with 6 bases of the junction left unmatched. The CDR3 is 15 residues long. Germline-derived CDR1 and CDR2 are SEHNR and FQNEAQ (reference sequence). Supplemented by reference TRBV7-9 and TRBJ2-7, the full variable domain reads DTGVSQNPRHKITKRGQNVTFRCDPISEHNRLYWYRQTLGQGPEFLTYFQNEAQLEKSRLLSDRFSAERPKGSFSTLEIQRTEQGDSAMYLCASSHQREGPYEQYFGPGTRLTVT.